This T cell receptor beta chain was documented in a study of cytomegalovirus exposure and HLA in healthy donors. The germline V gene encodes CDR1 LGHNA and CDR2 YNFKEQ. The CDR3 is 13 amino acids. Trimming removed 0 bases at V and 12 bases at J, with 15 bases between. PCR employed 60 Vbeta and 13 Jbeta primers. Authors' processing steps: In a later analysis, of tens of millions of unique beta chains, around 11 million appeared in at least two donors. Sequenced by immunoSEQ multiplex PCR; TCRdb stores in-frame clones only, minus some. The D gene and trimming were derived from the DNA, and the V and J assignments and clone size from that table. The data contain more than 150,000 clones, approximately 84% of them seen just once; the ten biggest clones take up 0.35% to 0.4%.

The source of this sequence is a boy aged 2 to 10 in good health and CMV-seronegative. The sample taken for sequencing was PBMCs. The V and J genes are TRBV4-2 and TRBJ2-7; D gene ambiguous. The CDR3 reads CASSQDLTLGRYF. In nucleotides, the CDR3 is TGTGCCAGCAGCCAAGATTTGACCCTTGGGCGGTACTTC.